The T cell receptor (beta chain) under discussion was sequenced for a study of cytomegalovirus exposure and HLA in healthy donors. This CDR3 is built from 14 residues. With V trimmed by 0 bases and J by 3 bases, 2 bases remained unmatched. CDR1 and CDR2 from the germline V gene are SGHKS and YYEKEE (reference sequence). The PCR was carried out with 60 Vbeta primers and 13 Jbeta primers. Repertoires were generated with immunoSEQ multiplex PCR, while TCRdb's copy carries only in-frame clones and drops some. The sample holds about 160,000 clones, approximately 85% seen once. This clone appeared once. The V and J genes are TRBV5-5 and TRBJ1-2; 7 nucleotides align to TRBD1. Source material: PBMCs. This clonotype originated in a girl under 10 years old in good health and CMV-seropositive. CDR3 region: CASSLGQGYYGYTF. In DNA, the CDR3 is TGTGCCAGCAGCTTGGGACAGGGATACTATGGCTACACCTTC.